This TCR beta chain is drawn from a study of OX40 agonist ivuxolimab in advanced cancers. For the study at large: Dose-escalation patients were diagnosed with hepatocellular carcinoma, melanoma, renal cell cancer or head and neck cancer. General study points: In general, CD8+ T cells held more expanded clones than CD4+ did, on average. Clonal expansion from baseline to week 6 occurred in both CD4+ and CD8+ T cells.

Clones were sequenced by immunoSEQ multiplex PCR, and TCRdb holds only the in-frame ones, with some missing. The table shows approximately 89,000 clones, with 75% to 95% occurring only once. Points on this clone: Its antigen is not known.

Germline CDR1 is SNHLY and CDR2 is FYNNEI. Trimming took 6 bases from V and 5 from J; bases not matched to a gene: 6. The CDR3 spans 13 residues. The origin of this receptor is an adult with an advanced solid tumor such as melanoma, head and neck, liver or kidney cancer. Sequencing was performed on CD4+ or CD8+ T cells sorted from blood, taken in a trial of the OX40 agonist ivuxolimab. The chain recombines TRBV2 with TRBJ2-5; 7 bases match TRBD1. CDR3 residues: CASRGGPAETQYF. In DNA form, the CDR3 reads TGTGCCAGCAGAGGGGGCCCGGCCGAGACCCAGTACTTC.